Below are 6 T cell receptor beta chains sequenced from a single sample in a study of T cell repertoires in cytomegalovirus infection. Using its own MiXCR run on the reads, TCRdb lists one record per CDR3 protein. The sample records 700,000 to 900,000 distinct CDR3 sequences, 29% being singletons. The antigens these receptors bind are not known. The specimen comprised cultured CD8+ T cells from PBMCs, sampled from culture after CMV antigen stimulation. The receptor set was obtained from a human donor in good health (CMV status not recorded). Some clones in this sample may be carry-over from other donors' samples.

This clonotype came up many times. The chain carries TRBV12-3 or TRBV12-4 and TRBJ1-6, with 11 bases identical to TRBD1. CDR3 size: 16 residues. The V and J ends lost 6 bases and 4 bases, in that order; junction bases with no gene match: 5. The CDR3 region has the DNA TGTGCCAGCAGCCGGACAGGGGGCGCGTATAATTCACCCCTCCACTTT. Its protein is CASSRTGGAYNSPLHF.

This clonotype was picked up one time. This chain joins TRBV7-6 and TRBJ2-2; D is unresolved. CDR1 and CDR2 from the germline V gene are SGHVS and FNYEAQ. With 6 bases removed from V and 3 bases from J, the gap between germline ends came to 8 bases. The CDR3 covers 13 residues. CDR3 DNA sequence: TGTGCCAGCAGTTCGAGCGACACCGGGGAGCTGTTTTTT. This encodes CASSSSDTGELFF. The entire variable domain, with the rest obtained from reference TRBV7-6 and TRBJ2-2, is as follows: GAGVSQSPRYKVTKRGQDVALRCDPISGHVSLYWYRQALGQGPEFLTYFNYEAQQDKSGLPNDRFSAERPEGSISTLTIQRTEQRDSAMYRCASSSSDTGELFFGEGSRLTVL.

V gene TRBV5-6 combines with J gene TRBJ1-1; D ambiguous. The V and J ends lost 3 bases and 8 bases respectively, with 17 bases between them. Germline V lookup: CDR1 SGHDT, CDR2 YYEEEE. The CDR3 is made up of 14 amino acids. The CDR3: CASSSTPSVQEAFF. As DNA, the CDR3 is TGTGCCAGCAGCTCCACCCCGTCCGTGCAGGAAGCTTTCTTT.

The CDR3 reads CASSPPGGDTNQPQHF. The CDR3 nucleotides read TGTGCCAGCAGCCCGCCGGGGGGGGACACCAATCAGCCCCAGCATTTT. The chain employs TRBV7-8 and TRBJ1-5; D is possibly TRBD1 (6 bases). The germline V and J ends were trimmed by 5 bases and 3 bases, with 17 bases remaining between them. The CDR3 totals 16 residues. Germline V gives CDR1 SGHVS, CDR2 FQNEAQ.

The chain is built from TRBV11-2 and TRBJ2-1, with 13 bases that match TRBD2. The CDR3 has 18 residues. V dropped 5 bases and J dropped 0; count of bases not matched to a gene: 7. The V gene's germline CDR1 is SGHAT and CDR2 FQNNGV. For the CDR3, the DNA is TGTGCCAGCAGCCCCACACTAGCGGGGGGGAGCTCCTACAATGAGCAGTTCTTC. Translating gives CASSPTLAGGSSYNEQFF.

This clonotype turned up a few times. The CDR3, as DNA: TGTGCCAGCTCTAGGGGCTACCTAGACATTCAGTACTTC. Translation gives CASSRGYLDIQYF. This chain links TRBV28 with TRBJ2-4; D may be TRBD1 (5 bases). CDR3 length: 13 amino acids. V was pared by 8 bases and J by 8 bases, with 16 bases between. The germline CDR1 and CDR2 sequences are MDHEN and SYDVKM.